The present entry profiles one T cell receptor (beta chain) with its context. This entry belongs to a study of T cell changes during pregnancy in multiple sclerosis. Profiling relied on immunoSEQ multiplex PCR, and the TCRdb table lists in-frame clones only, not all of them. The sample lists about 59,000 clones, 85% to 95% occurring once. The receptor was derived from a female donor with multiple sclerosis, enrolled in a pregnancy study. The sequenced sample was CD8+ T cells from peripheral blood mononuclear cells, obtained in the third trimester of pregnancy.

The CDR3 bases are TGTGCCAGCAGCTTGGATGTGAGCTCCTACAATGAGCAGTTCTTC. It encodes CASSLDVSSYNEQFF. V and J are TRBV5-6 and TRBJ2-1; D uncertain. The germline CDR1 and CDR2 sequences are SGHDT and YYEEEE. The CDR3 is 15 residues long. Deletions cut 0 bases from V and 0 bases from J, with 7 bases between. Based on the CDR3 plus reference TRBV5-6 and TRBJ2-1, the full variable domain is DAGVTQSPTHLIKTRGQQVTLRCSPKSGHDTVSWYQQALGQGPQFIFQYYEEEERQRGNFPDRFSGHQFPNYSSELNVNALLLGDSALYLCASSLDVSSYNEQFFGPGTRLTVL.